The subject of this entry is one T cell receptor beta chain. Its specificity is unknown. CDR1 SGHTA and CDR2 FQGNSA come from the germline V gene. Losses at the gene ends were 4 bases for V and 4 bases for J; bases not matched to a gene: 5. The CDR3 has 15 amino acids. Measured with immunoSEQ multiplex PCR; TCRdb has only the in-frame clones, and not every one. The sample includes approximately 15,000 clones, about 83% seen only once; the top ten take roughly 5%. This sample is part of a study of blood T cell dynamics during melanoma immunotherapy. Study-wide background: Metastatic melanoma patients received first-line pembrolizumab or nivolumab plus ipilimumab.

Time point in this sample: pre-treatment baseline. One draw preceded checkpoint blockade; another followed its first cycle at week 3. Study observations and caveats: At W3, later disease-control patients showed bifurcated PBMC repertoire changes, unlike progressors.

The rearrangement uses TRBV7-2 and TRBJ2-1; 9 nucleotides align to TRBD1. This material consisted of blood, taken from a patient treated with checkpoint blockade. The sequence derives from a human donor with melanoma. CDR3 sequence (DNA): TGTGCCAGCAGCTCGGGACAGGGCTCGTACAATGAGCAGTTCTTC. This sequence encodes CASSSGQGSYNEQFF.